This T cell receptor beta chain was recorded in a study of shared clonotypes between healthy human individuals. At the level of the study: Per-donor plates numbered three CD4 naive, three CD4 memory, two CD8 naive and one CD8 memory.

Deep was the level at which the assay was run. The assay was immunoSEQ multiplex PCR, and TCRdb's table has in-frame clones only and misses some. Among some 2.1 million clones listed, just under 95% were seen once. CD45RO-negative cells were positively selected for CCR7, leaving out terminally differentiated effector memory CD45RA+ cells. V trimming: 4 bases; J trimming: 2 bases; junction bases outside the gene matches: 3. Germline V gene lookup returns CDR1 SGHRS and CDR2 YFSETQ. The CDR3 contains 15 residues. This chain connects TRBV5-1 to TRBJ2-7, with 13 bases lining up with TRBD2. The TCR sequence derives from a man aged 18 to 30 in good health. Some clones in this sample may be carry-over from other donors' samples. The sequencing sample was made of naive CD8+ T cells from PBMCs. The CDR3 region has the DNA TGCGCCAGCAGCCGGACTAGCGGGAGTCCCTACGAGCAGTACTTC. Translation gives CASSRTSGSPYEQYF.